The 26 T cell receptor beta chains below come from one sample, sequenced in a study of OX40 agonist ivuxolimab in advanced cancers. Library preparation was by the immunoSEQ multiplex PCR assay. Sourced from immuneACCESS, this table was stored by TCRdb with only in-frame sequences that have V and J called. A share of the clones is absent; for the studies checked, an unresolved V gene accounts for under half, and the remainder has no known explanation. This sample holds approximately 76,000 clones; roughly 88% were observed only once. Over 4.5% of the sample lies in the top ten. This specimen consisted of CD4+ or CD8+ T cells sorted from blood, obtained in a trial of the OX40 agonist ivuxolimab. These receptors were obtained from an adult with an advanced solid tumor such as melanoma, head and neck, liver or kidney cancer.

This clone has only one observation. The chain couples TRBV27 to TRBJ1-2; D ambiguous. From germline, CDR1 is MNHEY and CDR2 SMNVEV (reference sequence). The CDR3 contains 13 residues. The ends were cut back, 2 bases at V and 4 bases at J, with 8 bases in the middle. The CDR3 DNA reads TGTGCCAGCAGTTTAGGCGGAACCTATGGCTACACCTTC. Protein sequence: CASSLGGTYGYTF.

Note on this clone: At the DNA level, this CDR3 is encoded by other sequences in the same sample as well. The chain has TRBV18 and TRBJ2-7; no clear D. The length of the CDR3 is 11 residues. V was cut by 2 bases and J by 3 bases, with 2 bases left in between. Germline V lookup: CDR1 KGHSH, CDR2 LQKENI. CDR3 sequence: CASSPGYEQYF. Here the CDR3 DNA reads TGTGCCAGCTCACCAGGCTACGAGCAGTACTTC.

This clone is a singleton in its sample. The chain couples TRBV4-2 to TRBJ2-1, with 8 bases matching TRBD2. Unmatched junction bases numbered 14, after V lost 1 base and J lost 3 bases. CDR1 is LGHNA, CDR2 YNFKEQ, per germline. The CDR3 spans 19 residues. The CDR3 is CASSQAGSSGNLGYNEQFF. CDR3 in DNA: TGTGCCAGCAGCCAAGCGGGAAGTAGCGGGAATTTAGGCTACAATGAGCAGTTCTTC.

This clone was seen a handful of times. The CDR3 loop is CASSEVRPIGFTDTQYF. The CDR3 DNA reads as TGTGCCAGCAGTGAAGTTCGCCCTATCGGCTTCACAGATACGCAGTATTTT. This chain uses TRBV2 with TRBJ2-3; D remains ambiguous. The CDR3 consists of 17 residues. The V gene's germline CDR1 is SNHLY and CDR2 FYNNEI. V lost 1 base and J lost 2, with 16 bases in between.

The chain combines TRBV12-5 with TRBJ2-3, with 11 nucleotides matching TRBD2. Germline V gene data show CDR1 as LGHNT and CDR2 as FRNRAP. The ends lost 0 bases at V and 4 bases at J; junction bases unmatched: 6. The CDR3 spans 17 residues. The CDR3 coding sequence is TGTGCTAGTGGTTTGGTGTTAGCGGGAGGGATGGCAGATACGCAGTATTTT. Encoded protein: CASGLVLAGGMADTQYF.

The genes are TRBV6-1 and TRBJ2-7, with TRBD1 matching over 8 bases. This CDR3 comprises 15 residues. CDR1 is MNHNS, CDR2 SASEGT, per germline. V lost 7 bases to trimming and J lost 0 bases; unmatched junction nucleotides: 8. The CDR3 DNA reads as TGTGCCAGCAAGACGGGACAGGCTTCCTCCTACGAGCAGTACTTC. It yields the protein CASKTGQASSYEQYF.

CDR3 bases: TGCGCCAGCAGCCAAGATCTGGGACAGGGGACTGGCTACACCTTC. Encoded protein: CASSQDLGQGTGYTF. The chain employs TRBV4-3 and TRBJ1-2; TRBD1 aligns across 10 bases. V was pared by 0 bases and J by 7 bases, with 5 bases of the junction left unmatched. The CDR3 has 15 residues. CDR1 LGHNA and CDR2 YSLEER come from the germline V gene.

The chain uses TRBV10-2 and TRBJ2-2, with 8 nucleotides matching TRBD2. CDR3 length equals 14 residues. Germline assignment: CDR1 WSHSY and CDR2 SAAADI. The trim removed 2 bases at V and 5 bases at J, leaving 1 base unmatched. The CDR3 DNA follows: TGCGCCAGCAGTGAGGCTAGCGGGACCGGGGAGCTGTTTTTT. Translating it yields CASSEASGTGELFF.

The chain is built from TRBV6-1 and TRBJ2-7; D not certain. The germline V gene has CDR1 MNHNS and CDR2 SASEGT. CDR3 size: 14 residues. The V gene lost 6 bases and the J gene lost 0 bases, with 12 bases spanning the gap. The DNA of the CDR3 is TGTGCCAGCAGGGGCCCCAGTAGCTCCTACGAGCAGTACTTC. Its translation is CASRGPSSSYEQYF.

The V call is TRBV27, the J call TRBJ1-5; 9 nucleotides align to TRBD1. V was clipped by 6 bases and J by 5 bases; unmatched bases: 11. This CDR3 comprises 16 residues. CDR1 and CDR2 (germline): MNHEY, SMNVEV (reference sequence). CDR3 DNA: TGTGCCAGCAGCTCCGGGACAGGGATGGGCCATCAGCCCCAGCATTTT. Encoded protein: CASSSGTGMGHQPQHF.

In this sample, this clone turned up a few times. The rearrangement links TRBV30 to TRBJ1-2, with a weak D call TRBD1 (6 bases). The CDR3 runs 14 residues. Germline CDR1 reads GTSNPN; CDR2 reads SVGIG (reference sequence). V was trimmed by 1 base and J by 8 bases, leaving 17 bases between them. CDR3 residues: CAWSAGQGNRGYTF. CDR3 coding DNA: TGTGCCTGGAGTGCAGGGCAGGGGAACCGGGGCTACACCTTC.

J is TRBJ1-4 and V is TRBV15; D gene ambiguous. V was pared by 7 bases and J by 5 bases, with 14 bases between. The CDR3 spans 14 residues. Germline-derived CDR1 and CDR2 are LNHNV and YYDKDF (reference sequence). In DNA form, the CDR3 reads TGTGCCACCAAGATCGGGCAGCTAAATGAAAAACTGTTTTTT. Amino acid sequence: CATKIGQLNEKLFF.

This clone was observed a handful of times. The chain recombines TRBV18 with TRBJ1-5; 7 positions agree with TRBD1. Unmatched junction bases numbered 7, after V lost 0 bases and J lost 5 bases. Germline V gene sequence: CDR1 KGHSH, CDR2 LQKENI. The CDR3 sequence is 16 residues long. The DNA for the CDR3 is TGTGCCAGCTCACCACCGGTCAGGGGGAGGTATCAGCCCCAGCATTTT. Its translation: CASSPPVRGRYQPQHF.

The chain uses TRBV29-1 and TRBJ1-1; 11 bases fit TRBD1. The CDR3 length is 18 residues. CDR1 and CDR2 from the germline V gene are SQVTM and ANQGSEA. V dropped 7 bases and J dropped 0; count of bases not matched to a gene: 16. Here the CDR3 DNA reads TGCAGCGGCCAGAGAGGGGTTGGGACAGGGGGGATGAACACTGAAGCTTTCTTT. It is translated as CSGQRGVGTGGMNTEAFF.

The chain is built from TRBV27 and TRBJ1-6; D unclear. Germline values: CDR1 MNHEY, CDR2 SMNVEV (reference sequence). The CDR3 extends over 14 amino acids. Trimming took 5 bases from V and 5 from J, leaving 10 bases between them. The CDR3 DNA follows: TGTGCCAGCAGTCCCACCAGACATAATTCACCCCTCCACTTT. Encoded protein: CASSPTRHNSPLHF.

Ten or more counts support this clone. The gene calls are TRBV4-1 and TRBJ2-7; D gene unclear. Trimming took off 4 bases at V and 7 bases at J, with 20 bases between the two ends. The CDR3 sequence is 15 residues long. CDR1 MGHRA and CDR2 YSYEKL come from the germline V gene. CDR3 sequence (DNA): TGCGCCAGCAGCCCCGCAGTAGGTTATACCGGGGAGCAGTACTTC. This gives the protein CASSPAVGYTGEQYF.

V usage is TRBV2 and J usage is TRBJ1-2, with TRBD1 as a possible D gene (5 bases). Germline V lookup: CDR1 SNHLY, CDR2 FYNNEI. CDR3 length equals 15 residues. V was clipped by 7 bases and J by 2 bases, with 17 bases between them. Written as DNA, the CDR3 is TGTGCCAGCAACTCAAATGGGGGTGGCAACTATGGCTACACCTTC. It yields the protein CASNSNGGGNYGYTF.

V and J are TRBV5-8 and TRBJ2-7; D unresolved. V was pared by 0 bases and J by 0 bases, with 16 bases between. Germline assignment: CDR1 SGHTS and CDR2 YDEGEE. The CDR3 has 17 amino acids. Written as DNA, the CDR3 is TGTGCCAGCAGCTTGGACCAAACCCGCACGAGCTCCTACGAGCAGTACTTC. As protein: CASSLDQTRTSSYEQYF. Drawing the rest from reference TRBV5-8 and TRBJ2-7, the complete variable domain is EAGVTQSPTHLIKTRGQQATLRCSPISGHTSVYWYQQALGLGLQFLLWYDEGEERNRGNFPPRFSGRQFPNYSSELNVNALELEDSALYLCASSLDQTRTSSYEQYFGPGTRLTVT.

This chain links TRBV7-6 with TRBJ2-1, with D perhaps matching TRBD1 (5 bases). The V end lost 5 bases, the J end lost 7 bases, and 18 bases lay between the germline ends. Germline CDR1 reads SGHVS; CDR2 reads FNYEAQ. CDR3 length equals 15 residues. CDR3 sequence reads: CASSAIAGIGNEQFF. CDR3 coding DNA: TGTGCCAGCAGCGCAATTGCAGGGATTGGTAATGAGCAGTTCTTC.

V usage is TRBV5-6 and J usage is TRBJ1-3; D unclear. The germline V gene encodes CDR1 SGHDT and CDR2 YYEEEE. This CDR3 comprises 14 residues. Deletions cut 0 bases from V and 1 base from J, with 5 bases between. DNA for the CDR3: TGTGCCAGCAGCTTGGGTCCTTCTGGAAACACCATATATTTT. It yields the protein CASSLGPSGNTIYF.

This chain connects TRBV6-1 to TRBJ2-5; D is possibly TRBD1 or TRBD2 (5 bases each). The CDR3 is made up of 16 amino acids. Trimming pared 4 bases from V and 1 base from J, leaving 16 bases between. Germline V gene lookup returns CDR1 MNHNS and CDR2 SASEGT. The CDR3 nucleotides are TGTGCCAGCAGTGTATCTTTGGGGACGTCCCAAGAGACCCAGTACTTC. Translating it yields CASSVSLGTSQETQYF.

The genes are TRBV9 and TRBJ2-1, with D perhaps matching TRBD2 (6 bases). The germline V gene has CDR1 SGDLS and CDR2 YYNGEE. The length of the CDR3 is 15 residues. V was shortened by 0 bases and J by 0 bases, with 7 bases between the two germline ends. CDR3 coding DNA: TGTGCCAGCAGCGTAGGCGGGGACTCCTACAATGAGCAGTTCTTC. Encoded protein: CASSVGGDSYNEQFF.

The J gene is TRBJ1-1, the V gene TRBV5-6, with D possibly matching TRBD1 (5 bases). This CDR3 is 18 amino acids long. Germline lookup yields CDR1 SGHDT and CDR2 YYEEEE. Trimming took off 0 bases at V and 0 bases at J, with 18 bases between the two ends. The CDR3 is CASSLVGSGSLMNTEAFF. As DNA, the CDR3 is TGTGCCAGCAGCTTGGTCGGGTCAGGGAGTTTGATGAACACTGAAGCTTTCTTT.

J is TRBJ1-6 and V is TRBV9; TRBD1 matches at 7 bases. CDR1 is SGDLS, CDR2 YYNGEE, per germline. V gave up 4 bases and J gave up 7 bases; unmatched junction bases: 20. This CDR3 has 19 residues. The CDR3 bases are TGTGCCAGCAGCATCCGCCCCCACAGGGGCCTCACTTGGAATTCACCCCTCCACTTT. Protein product: CASSIRPHRGLTWNSPLHF.

The V and J genes are TRBV9 and TRBJ1-3, with D tentatively TRBD1 (5 bases). V lost 3 bases and J lost 0, with 10 bases in between. The CDR3 loop spans 15 amino acids. CDR1 is SGDLS, CDR2 YYNGEE, per germline. The CDR3 nucleotides read TGTGCCAGCAGCGAGACAGTGTTCTCTGGAAACACCATATATTTT. Translation: CASSETVFSGNTIYF.

The V gene is TRBV11-2, the J gene TRBJ2-1, with D tentatively TRBD2 (6 bases). The CDR3 totals 13 residues. Between the trimmed V and J ends, which lost 6 bases and 6 bases, there was a span of 12 bases. The germline CDR1 and CDR2 sequences are SGHAT and FQNNGV. The CDR3 sequence is CASSPGGSNEQFF. CDR3 DNA: TGTGCCAGCAGTCCTGGGGGGAGCAATGAGCAGTTCTTC.